The source of this T cell receptor beta chain is a study of blood T cell repertoires in COVID-19. Measured with immunoSEQ multiplex PCR; TCRdb has only the in-frame clones, and not every one. The repertoire holds 140,000 or so clones, with about four fifths as singletons. The sample taken for sequencing was PBMCs or T cells enriched from blood (not recorded which). This clonotype was sampled from a woman aged 50 to 60 with acute COVID-19.

CDR3 loop: CASGDSRGGSGNTIYF. The CDR3 DNA is TGTGCCAGCGGAGACAGTCGGGGGGGCTCTGGAAACACCATATATTTT. The chain combines TRBV9 with TRBJ1-3, with D perhaps TRBD1 (5 bases). Trimming removed 7 bases at V and 0 bases at J, with 17 bases between. From germline, CDR1 is SGDLS and CDR2 YYNGEE. CDR3 length equals 16 residues.